Below, 19 T cell receptor beta chains from the same sample are listed, as sequenced in a study of naive CD8 T cells in extremely preterm neonates. Without labor or membrane rupture, elective cesareans at roughly 37-42 weeks supplied term cord blood. The method was immunoSEQ multiplex PCR; TCRdb's version includes in-frame clones alone and lacks a portion of them. Of more than 4,500 clones listed, about 97% are singletons. The sequenced sample was naive CD8+ T cells from cord blood. All receptors come from a newborn in good health.

This chain connects TRBV7-8 to TRBJ2-7, with D perhaps TRBD1 (5 bases). The germline V gene encodes CDR1 SGHVS and CDR2 FQNEAQ. V was clipped by 6 bases and J by 5 bases, with 17 bases between them. The length of the CDR3 is 14 residues. The CDR3 nucleotides are TGTGCCAGCAGGCTTATGTGGGGCGCCGACGAGCAGTACTTC. Translating it yields CASRLMWGADEQYF.

The rearrangement links TRBV4-2 to TRBJ2-6, with D perhaps TRBD1 (6 bases). The V end lost 1 base, the J end lost 0 bases, and 10 bases lay between the germline ends. The CDR3 is made up of 17 amino acids. From germline, CDR1 is LGHNA and CDR2 YNFKEQ. CDR3 sequence reads: CASSQGQVFSGANVLTF. CDR3 DNA sequence: TGTGCCAGCAGCCAAGGACAGGTTTTCTCTGGGGCCAACGTCCTGACTTTC.

Written as DNA, the CDR3 is TGTGCCAGCAGCCCCGGGGACTATCGGGAGAGTGGCCAGTACTTC. As protein: CASSPGDYRESGQYF. V usage is TRBV7-2 and J usage is TRBJ2-5; 7 bases match TRBD2. The CDR3 runs 15 residues. Germline lookup yields CDR1 SGHTA and CDR2 FQGNSA. V dropped 5 bases and J dropped 10; count of bases not matched to a gene: 16.

The genes are TRBV4-3 and TRBJ2-1; TRBD2 aligns across 7 bases. V gave up 0 bases and J gave up 4 bases; unmatched junction bases: 9. The CDR3 extends over 17 amino acids. From germline, CDR1 is LGHNA and CDR2 YSLEER. This chain's CDR3 is CASSQDLSSGSYNEQFF. The CDR3, as DNA: TGCGCCAGCAGCCAAGATCTATCTAGCGGATCATACAATGAGCAGTTCTTC.

The chain recombines TRBV29-1 with TRBJ2-7; 10 bases agree with TRBD1. The CDR3 covers 13 residues. Germline CDR1 is SQVTM and CDR2 is ANQGSEA. Germline trimming cut 6 bases from V and 0 bases from J; bases unmatched to any gene: 2. CDR3 coding DNA: TGCAGCGTGGGACAGGGGAGCTCCTACGAGCAGTACTTC. This translates into CSVGQGSSYEQYF.

The chain uses TRBV6-6 and TRBJ2-7; D possibly corresponds to TRBD2 (6 bases). Trimming took 4 bases from V and 2 from J, leaving 12 bases between them. This CDR3 contains 14 residues. Germline CDR1 MNHNY, CDR2 SVGAGI (reference sequence). CDR3 bases: TGTGCCAGCAGTTTGCTAGCGAGTACCTACGAGCAGTACTTC. Translating it yields CASSLLASTYEQYF.

The rearrangement links TRBV18 to TRBJ1-5; no definite D call. CDR1 KGHSH and CDR2 LQKENI come from the germline V gene. The CDR3 is 18 amino acids. V was trimmed by 2 bases and J by 0 bases, leaving 17 bases between them. The CDR3 DNA reads as TGTGCCAGCTCACCAAGGAGAAGGTCCCAGACTAGCAATCAGCCCCAGCATTTT. This sequence encodes CASSPRRRSQTSNQPQHF.

This clone appeared a single time. The rearrangement joins TRBV28 to TRBJ2-1; D gene unclear. V gave up 5 bases and J gave up 2 bases, with 10 bases separating them. From germline, CDR1 is MDHEN and CDR2 SYDVKM. The CDR3 has 14 residues. CDR3 sequence (DNA): TGTGCCAGCAGTCTGATTGAGGCCTACAATGAGCAGTTCTTC. It specifies CASSLIEAYNEQFF.

The chain recombines TRBV5-4 with TRBJ2-7; 15 nucleotides line up with TRBD2. V was pared by 3 bases and J by 3 bases, with 7 bases of the junction left unmatched. CDR3 size: 17 residues. The germline gives CDR1 SGHNT, CDR2 YYREEE (reference sequence). Here the CDR3 reads CASSSGLAGGKSYEQYF. The CDR3 DNA is TGTGCCAGCAGCTCAGGACTAGCGGGGGGGAAGAGCTACGAGCAGTACTTC. The entire variable domain, with the rest obtained from reference TRBV5-4 and TRBJ2-7, is as follows: ETGVTQSPTHLIKTRGQQVTLRCSSQSGHNTVSWYQQALGQGPQFIFQYYREEENGRGNFPPRFSGLQFPNYSSELNVNALELDDSALYLCASSSGLAGGKSYEQYFGPGTRLTVT.

This chain joins TRBV6-4 and TRBJ2-1, with a tentative D call TRBD1 (6 bases). CDR1 and CDR2 from the germline V gene are MRHNA and SNTAGT. The CDR3 loop spans 16 amino acids. V gave up 5 bases and J gave up 3 bases, with 17 bases separating them. CDR3 protein: CASSPGTSSFYNEQFF. The CDR3 region has the DNA TGTGCCAGCAGTCCCGGGACAAGTTCTTTCTACAATGAGCAGTTCTTC.

A few counts support this clone. The chain joins TRBV5-4 to TRBJ1-2; TRBD1 matches 10 bases. Losses at the gene ends were 5 bases for V and 7 bases for J; bases not matched to a gene: 11. The CDR3 contains 15 residues. From germline, CDR1 is SGHNT and CDR2 YYREEE (reference sequence). DNA of the CDR3: TGTGCCAGCAGAACACCGGGACAGGGGATGGCTGGCTACACCTTC. Protein: CASRTPGQGMAGYTF.

The rearrangement joins TRBV5-4 to TRBJ1-2; 9 nucleotides line up with TRBD1. The germline V gene encodes CDR1 SGHNT and CDR2 YYREEE (reference sequence). With V trimmed by 4 bases and J by 3 bases, 4 bases remained unmatched. The CDR3 runs 14 residues. CDR3 region: CASSPDRGDYGYTF. DNA of the CDR3: TGTGCCAGCAGCCCAGACAGGGGGGACTATGGCTACACCTTC.

The genes are TRBV27 and TRBJ2-3; possibly TRBD1 for D (6 bases). The V and J ends lost 5 bases and 4 bases respectively, with 10 bases between them. Per the germline V gene, CDR1 is MNHEY and CDR2 is SMNVEV (reference sequence). This CDR3 contains 13 residues. The CDR3 region has the DNA TGTGCCAGCAGTCTGAACAGGGCAGATACGCAGTATTTT. As protein: CASSLNRADTQYF.

V is TRBV9 and J is TRBJ1-5, with D tentatively TRBD1 (5 bases). There are 18 residues in the CDR3. Germline CDR1 reads SGDLS; CDR2 reads YYNGEE. Trimming took 1 base from V and 5 from J, leaving 22 bases between them. The CDR3: CASSVNGPSRAGDQPQHF. The CDR3 DNA is TGTGCCAGCAGCGTAAATGGCCCCAGCAGGGCCGGAGATCAGCCCCAGCATTTT.

A single count supports this clone. The chain links TRBV5-4 to TRBJ2-5; 9 nucleotides line up with TRBD2. Losses at the gene ends were 4 bases for V and 4 bases for J; bases not matched to a gene: 14. The CDR3 sequence is 17 residues long. Germline CDR1 is SGHNT and CDR2 is YYREEE (reference sequence). The CDR3 protein is CASSPGTSLRVGETQYF. The CDR3 DNA is TGTGCCAGCAGCCCCGGGACTAGCCTTAGGGTTGGAGAGACCCAGTACTTC.

The chain carries TRBV14 and TRBJ1-1; 7 bases are a match to TRBD1. Germline CDR1 is SGHDN and CDR2 is FVKESK. The V segment lost 4 bases and the J segment 5 bases; nucleotides outside the gene matches: 10. The CDR3 is 15 residues long. CDR3 amino acids: CASSLIEGARTEAFF. The CDR3 bases are TGTGCCAGCAGCCTCATAGAGGGGGCAAGGACTGAAGCTTTCTTT. Full variable domain (remainder filled in from reference TRBV14 and TRBJ1-1): EAGVTQFPSHSVIEKGQTVTLRCDPISGHDNLYWYRRVMGKEIKFLLHFVKESKQDESGMPNNRFLAERTGGTYSTLKVQPAELEDSGVYFCASSLIEGARTEAFFGQGTRLTVV.

The rearrangement uses TRBV2 and TRBJ1-5, with D tentatively TRBD1 (6 bases). Trimming removed 4 bases from V and 1 base from J, with 8 bases in between. The CDR3 is 14 amino acids. The germline V gene has CDR1 SNHLY and CDR2 FYNNEI. CDR3 sequence (DNA): TGTGCCAGCAGTGGAGGGGGAAGCAATCAGCCCCAGCATTTT. It specifies CASSGGGSNQPQHF.

The chain employs TRBV27 and TRBJ2-7; TRBD2 is a possible D gene (6 bases). CDR3 length: 11 amino acids. V was shortened by 4 bases and J by 6 bases, with 7 bases between the two germline ends. Germline V lookup: CDR1 MNHEY, CDR2 SMNVEV (reference sequence). The CDR3 reads CASSSGGEQYF. The CDR3 DNA follows: TGTGCCAGCAGTTCCGGGGGCGAGCAGTACTTC.

V and J are TRBV28 and TRBJ2-5; the D gene is possibly TRBD1 (6 bases). Deletions cut 3 bases from V and 1 base from J, with 18 bases between. Germline-derived CDR1 and CDR2 are MDHEN and SYDVKM. The CDR3 covers 17 residues. This chain's CDR3 is CASSFPSDRQTQETQYF. The CDR3 DNA follows: TGTGCCAGCAGTTTCCCCTCTGACAGGCAGACCCAAGAGACCCAGTACTTC. Looking up the rest from reference TRBV28 and TRBJ2-5 gives the full variable domain: DVKVTQSSRYLVKRTGEKVFLECVQDMDHENMFWYRQDPGLGLRLIYFSYDVKMKEKGDIPEGYSVSREKKERFSLILESASTNQTSMYLCASSFPSDRQTQETQYFGPGTRLLVL.